This entry lists 22 T cell receptor beta chains sequenced from one sample in a study of T cells after yellow fever vaccination. MiXCR, applied by TCRdb to the 5' RACE reads, yields one record per CDR3 protein. The sample has roughly 49,000 distinct CDR3 sequences, around 7% seen once; the top ten hold over 25%. The sample here was CD8+ T cells sorted from PBMCs, taken roughly 15 days after the first yellow fever vaccination. These receptors were taken from a young man who received the YFV17D yellow fever vaccine.

This clonotype was counted many times. The V call is TRBV7-8, the J call TRBJ2-7; D unresolved. The V end lost 1 base, the J end lost 2 bases, and 3 bases lay between the germline ends. The CDR3 is 12 amino acids. The germline V gene encodes CDR1 SGHVS and CDR2 FQNEAQ. CDR3 residues: CASSLDPYEQYV. CDR3 nucleotides: TGTGCCAGCAGCTTAGACCCCTACGAGCAGTACGTC.

This clonotype appeared many times. This chain joins TRBV27 and TRBJ2-7, with 8 bases matching TRBD1. The CDR3 consists of 16 residues. Losses at the gene ends were 2 bases for V and 5 bases for J; bases not matched to a gene: 11. Germline V gene data show CDR1 as MNHEY and CDR2 as SMNVEV (reference sequence). The CDR3 sequence: CASSLVYGQGFHEQYF. CDR3 nucleotide sequence: TGTGCCAGCAGTTTAGTTTACGGACAGGGTTTCCACGAGCAGTACTTC.

There are many counts of this clonotype. The chain couples TRBV15 to TRBJ1-4, with 9 positions matching TRBD1. J was trimmed by 6 bases and V by 1 base; bases with no gene match: 9. CDR3 length: 17 residues. Germline CDR1 reads LNHNV; CDR2 reads YYDKDF (reference sequence). CDR3 in DNA: TGTGCCACCAGCAGAGGGTCCCGAGGGACAGGGTATGAAAAACTGTTTTTT. Translated, it gives CATSRGSRGTGYEKLFF.

Ten or more counts support this clonotype. The chain employs TRBV23-1 and TRBJ1-5; D is undetermined. TRBV23-1 is labeled an ORF, and its function is uncertain. V lost 4 bases and J 4 bases, leaving 8 bases between the germline ends. CDR3 length equals 13 residues. This CDR3 is CASSLARNQPQHF. CDR3 nucleotides: TGCGCCAGCAGTCTTGCACGAAATCAGCCCCAGCATTTT.

This clonotype was detected a few times. The chain combines TRBV4-3 with TRBJ1-2; D might be TRBD1 (6 bases). This CDR3 has 15 amino acids. Germline values: CDR1 LGHNA, CDR2 YSLEER. V lost 0 bases to trimming and J lost 8 bases, with 16 bases between them. The CDR3 DNA is TGCGCCAGCAGCCAAGAGCGAGGGGGGCGAGAGGGCTACACCTTC. Translated, it gives CASSQERGGREGYTF.

This rearrangement joins TRBV4-3 to TRBJ1-4; TRBD1 aligns across 8 bases. Trimming at V came to 4 bases and at J to 5 bases, leaving 9 bases not matched to a gene. The CDR3 totals 16 residues. The germline CDR1 and CDR2 sequences are LGHNA and YSLEER. The CDR3 reads CASSRDPDRENEKLFF. The CDR3 coding sequence is TGCGCCAGCAGCCGGGACCCGGACAGGGAGAATGAAAAACTGTTTTTT.

This clonotype was seen many times. V and J are TRBV12-3 or TRBV12-4 and TRBJ1-4; unclear D gene. CDR3 length equals 16 residues. The germline V and J ends were trimmed by 3 bases and 6 bases, with 17 bases remaining between them. As DNA, the CDR3 is TGTGCCAGCAGTTTCCCCCGATCGGGCTGGGATGAAAAACTGTTTTTT. This codes for CASSFPRSGWDEKLFF.

Many counts were recorded for this clonotype. This chain uses TRBV4-2 with TRBJ1-2; 8 bases are a match to TRBD1. CDR1 LGHNA and CDR2 YNFKEQ come from the germline V gene. CDR3 size: 15 residues. V lost 0 bases to trimming and J lost 3 bases; unmatched junction nucleotides: 3. The CDR3 DNA reads as TGTGCCAGCAGCCAAGAAAGGACAGGGTACTATGGCTACACCTTC. This encodes CASSQERTGYYGYTF.

This clonotype was observed many times. The chain carries TRBV13 and TRBJ1-1, with D tentatively TRBD1 (5 bases). V lost 1 base and J 4 bases, leaving 10 bases between the germline ends. The CDR3 totals 14 residues. Germline V gene lookup returns CDR1 PRHDT and CDR2 FYEKMQ (reference sequence). CDR3 sequence reads: CASSLVGGGTEAFF. CDR3 bases: TGTGCCAGCAGCTTAGTCGGGGGGGGCACTGAAGCTTTCTTT.

In its sample, this clonotype was seen many times. The J gene is TRBJ2-1, the V gene TRBV28; D is possibly TRBD1 (5 bases). Germline CDR1 MDHEN, CDR2 SYDVKM. The CDR3 is 13 amino acids. Trimming took 2 bases from V and 5 from J, leaving 7 bases between them. The CDR3 nucleotides are TGTGCCAGCAGTTTAGTACAGGACAATGAGCAGTTCTTC. Translation gives CASSLVQDNEQFF.

The V and J genes are TRBV7-9 and TRBJ2-7; D is perhaps TRBD1 (6 bases). The germline CDR1 and CDR2 sequences are SEHNR and FQNEAQ (reference sequence). V dropped 10 bases and J dropped 0 bases, with 13 bases sitting between them. The length of the CDR3 is 13 residues. This CDR3 is CAIEGGSSYEQYV. CDR3 DNA: TGTGCCATCGAAGGGGGTTCCTCCTACGAGCAGTACGTC.

This clonotype was recorded many times. The V and J genes are TRBV4-3 and TRBJ1-5, with D tentatively TRBD1 (5 bases). The V gene lost 1 base and the J gene lost 7 bases, with 14 bases spanning the gap. Germline assignment: CDR1 LGHNA and CDR2 YSLEER. The CDR3 spans 15 residues. The CDR3 bases are TGCGCCAGCAGCCAAGGATCCGCAGGGAACCAGCCCCAGCATTTT. Its protein product is CASSQGSAGNQPQHF.

In its sample, this clonotype was seen a few times. J is TRBJ1-2 and V is TRBV7-9; D remains ambiguous. Germline V gene sequence: CDR1 SEHNR, CDR2 FQNEAQ (reference sequence). V was shortened by 2 bases and J by 6 bases, with 7 bases between the two germline ends. CDR3 size: 12 residues. CDR3 coding DNA: TGTGCCAGCAGCTTATGGGAGGATGGCTACACCTTC. It is translated as CASSLWEDGYTF. Drawing the rest from reference TRBV7-9 and TRBJ1-2, the complete variable domain is DTGVSQNPRHKITKRGQNVTFRCDPISEHNRLYWYRQTLGQGPEFLTYFQNEAQLEKSRLLSDRFSAERPKGSFSTLEIQRTEQGDSAMYLCASSLWEDGYTFGSGTRLTVV.

This clonotype was seen ten or more times. The chain is built from TRBV28 and TRBJ2-5, with D unresolved. The CDR3 extends over 14 amino acids. The V gene's germline CDR1 is MDHEN and CDR2 SYDVKM. V lost 3 bases to trimming and J lost 5 bases, with 13 bases between them. For the CDR3, the DNA is TGTGCCAGCAGTTTGTATATATCCGGGGAGACCCAGTACTTC. Protein sequence: CASSLYISGETQYF.

This clonotype was detected only once. Just one base apart from a much larger clone, this may be a read error. This chain links TRBV7-2 with TRBJ2-3; D might be TRBD1 or TRBD2, each matching 6 bases. Trimming pared 7 bases from V and 2 bases from J, leaving 16 bases between. Looked up from germline, CDR1 is SGHTA and CDR2 is FQGNSA. The CDR3 spans 15 residues. As DNA, the CDR3 is TGTGCCAGCACCTCGGGGGCTAGCACCACAGATACGCAGTATTTT. Protein product: CASTSGASTTDTQYF.

This clonotype was seen many times. The chain uses TRBV6-1 and TRBJ1-5; D gene uncertain. Per germline, CDR1 MNHNS and CDR2 SASEGT. Between the trimmed V and J ends, which lost 9 bases and 2 bases, there was a span of 11 bases. The CDR3 is 13 amino acids. The CDR3 nucleotides are TGTGCCAGTTCGGGAACAGGCAATCAGCCCCAGCATTTT. It encodes CASSGTGNQPQHF.

The sample holds many counts of this clonotype. J is TRBJ2-7 and V is TRBV5-6; a possible D gene is TRBD1 (5 bases). There are 13 residues in the CDR3. Germline CDR1 SGHDT, CDR2 YYEEEE. Trimming pared 0 bases from V and 4 bases from J, leaving 8 bases between. The DNA of the CDR3 is TGTGCCAGCAGCTTGGGGACACCTTACGAGCAGTACTTC. It is translated as CASSLGTPYEQYF.

This clonotype was seen ten or more times. The gene calls are TRBV19 and TRBJ1-1; 9 bases are shared with TRBD1. Germline V gives CDR1 LNHDA, CDR2 SQIVND (reference sequence). The CDR3 loop spans 16 amino acids. V lost 5 bases, J lost 6 bases, and 13 bases stayed unmatched. This chain's CDR3 is CASSGGTGWVGAEAFF. The CDR3 DNA reads TGTGCCAGTAGTGGAGGGACAGGGTGGGTCGGGGCTGAAGCTTTCTTT.

This clonotype was observed at least ten times. The J gene is TRBJ1-4, the V gene TRBV3-1; 12 nucleotides align to TRBD1. Trimming at V came to 6 bases and at J to 8 bases, leaving 13 bases not matched to a gene. The CDR3 loop spans 17 amino acids. Germline CDR1 is LGHDT and CDR2 is YNNKEL (reference sequence). The CDR3 DNA follows: TGTGCCAGCAGTTCCGGGACAGGGGGCATATTACGGGAAAAACTGTTTTTT. It is translated as CASSSGTGGILREKLFF.

This clonotype was counted ten times or more. The V and J genes are TRBV7-6 and TRBJ2-1, with 9 nucleotides matching TRBD1. The J segment lost 2 bases and the V segment lost 5 bases, leaving 10 bases of the junction unmatched. Per germline, CDR1 SGHVS and CDR2 FNYEAQ. There are 17 residues in the CDR3. The CDR3 is CASSRETGGATYNEQFF. The CDR3 coding sequence is TGTGCCAGCAGCAGAGAAACAGGGGGCGCAACCTACAATGAGCAGTTCTTC.

This clonotype was recorded many times. V is TRBV9 and J is TRBJ1-3; 9 positions match TRBD1. V lost 4 bases to trimming and J lost 4 bases; unmatched junction nucleotides: 6. Germline V lookup: CDR1 SGDLS, CDR2 YYNGEE. The CDR3 loop spans 15 amino acids. In nucleotides, the CDR3 is TGTGCCAGCAGCCGGGGACAGGGAGCGGGAAACACCATATATTTT. It codes for CASSRGQGAGNTIYF.

This clonotype has ten or more counts. The rearrangement uses TRBV11-2 and TRBJ2-1; perhaps TRBD2 as D (7 bases). In germline, CDR1 is SGHAT, CDR2 FQNNGV. This CDR3 is built from 15 residues. With 1 base removed from V and 2 bases from J, the gap between germline ends came to 9 bases. The CDR3 sequence is CASSLGGGPYNEQFF. CDR3 in DNA: TGTGCCAGCAGCTTAGGGGGGGGGCCCTACAATGAGCAGTTCTTC.